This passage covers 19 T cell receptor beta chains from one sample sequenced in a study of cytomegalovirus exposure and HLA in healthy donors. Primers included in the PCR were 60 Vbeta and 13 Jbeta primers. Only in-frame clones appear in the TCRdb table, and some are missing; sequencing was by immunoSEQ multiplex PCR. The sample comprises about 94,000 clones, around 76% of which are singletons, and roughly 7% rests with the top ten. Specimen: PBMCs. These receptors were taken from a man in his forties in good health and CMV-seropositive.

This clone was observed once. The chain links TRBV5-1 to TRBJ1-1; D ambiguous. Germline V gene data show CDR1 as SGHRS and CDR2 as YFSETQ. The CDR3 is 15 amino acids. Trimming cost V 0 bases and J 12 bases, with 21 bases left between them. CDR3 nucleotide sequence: TGCGCCAGCAGCTTGGCCGCGGGCCCGGGATCCGCCCCTTTCTTT. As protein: CASSLAAGPGSAPFF.

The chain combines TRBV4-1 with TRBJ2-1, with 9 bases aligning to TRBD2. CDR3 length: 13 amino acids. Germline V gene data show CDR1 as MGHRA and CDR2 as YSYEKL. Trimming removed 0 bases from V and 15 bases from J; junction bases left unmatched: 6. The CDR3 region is CASSQDLGGRGFF. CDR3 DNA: TGCGCCAGCAGCCAAGATCTGGGCGGGAGGGGGTTCTTC.

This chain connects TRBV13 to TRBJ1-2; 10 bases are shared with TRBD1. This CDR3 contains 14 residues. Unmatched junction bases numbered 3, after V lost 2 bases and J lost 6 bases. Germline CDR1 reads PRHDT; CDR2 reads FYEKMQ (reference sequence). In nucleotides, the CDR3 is TGTGCCAGCAGCTTAAAGACAGGGGGCGATGGCTACACCTTC. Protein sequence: CASSLKTGGDGYTF.

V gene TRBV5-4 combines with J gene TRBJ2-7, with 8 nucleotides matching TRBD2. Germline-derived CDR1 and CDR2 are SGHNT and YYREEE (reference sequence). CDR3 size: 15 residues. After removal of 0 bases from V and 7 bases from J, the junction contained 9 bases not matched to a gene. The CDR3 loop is CASSLGGGSTREQYF. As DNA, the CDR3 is TGTGCCAGCAGCTTGGGCGGGGGGAGTACGAGGGAGCAGTACTTC. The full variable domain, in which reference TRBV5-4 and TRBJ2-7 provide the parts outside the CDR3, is ETGVTQSPTHLIKTRGQQVTLRCSSQSGHNTVSWYQQALGQGPQFIFQYYREEENGRGNFPPRFSGLQFPNYSSELNVNALELDDSALYLCASSLGGGSTREQYFGPGTRLTVT.

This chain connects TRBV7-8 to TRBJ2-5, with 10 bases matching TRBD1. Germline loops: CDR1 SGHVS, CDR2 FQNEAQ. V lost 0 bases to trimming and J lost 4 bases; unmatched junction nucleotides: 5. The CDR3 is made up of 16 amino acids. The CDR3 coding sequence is TGTGCCAGCAGCTTAGCGGGGGGACAGGGGCGAGAGACCCAGTACTTC. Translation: CASSLAGGQGRETQYF.

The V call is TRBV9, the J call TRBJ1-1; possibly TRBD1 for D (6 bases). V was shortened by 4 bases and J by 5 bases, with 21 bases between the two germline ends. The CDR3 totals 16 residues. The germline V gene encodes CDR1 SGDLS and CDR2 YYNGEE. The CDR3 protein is CASSRITGYFGTEAFF. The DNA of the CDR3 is TGTGCCAGCAGCAGGATCACAGGGTATTTCGGTACTGAAGCTTTCTTT.

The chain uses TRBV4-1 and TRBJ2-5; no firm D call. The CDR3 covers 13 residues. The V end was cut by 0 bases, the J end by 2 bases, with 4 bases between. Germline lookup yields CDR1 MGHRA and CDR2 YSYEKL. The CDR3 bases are TGCGCCAGCAGCCAAGACGTACAAGAGACCCAGTACTTC. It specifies CASSQDVQETQYF.

DNA for the CDR3: TGTGCCAGCAGTGAAGCGGCGTGGAGCTCCTACGAGCAGTACTTC. The encoded protein is CASSEAAWSSYEQYF. V is TRBV6-1 and J is TRBJ2-7; D is ambiguous. V was trimmed by 0 bases and J by 0 bases, leaving 9 bases between them. Germline CDR1 MNHNS, CDR2 SASEGT. This CDR3 spans 15 amino acids.

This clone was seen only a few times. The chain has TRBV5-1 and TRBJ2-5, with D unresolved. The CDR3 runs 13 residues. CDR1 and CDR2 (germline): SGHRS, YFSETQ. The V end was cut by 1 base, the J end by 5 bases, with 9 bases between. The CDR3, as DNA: TGCGCCAGCAGCTTGAATGTCGGGGAGACCCAGTACTTC. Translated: CASSLNVGETQYF. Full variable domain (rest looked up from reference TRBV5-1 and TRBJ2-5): KAGVTQTPRYLIKTRGQQVTLSCSPISGHRSVSWYQQTPGQGLQFLFEYFSETQRNKGNFPGRFSGRQFSNSRSEMNVSTLELGDSALYLCASSLNVGETQYFGPGTRLLVL.

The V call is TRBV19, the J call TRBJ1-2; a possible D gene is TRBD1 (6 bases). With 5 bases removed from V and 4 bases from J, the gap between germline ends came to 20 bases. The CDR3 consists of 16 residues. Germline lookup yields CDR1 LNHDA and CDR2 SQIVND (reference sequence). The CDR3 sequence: CASSPGKAQGFYGYTF. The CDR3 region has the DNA TGTGCCAGTAGTCCAGGAAAAGCACAGGGTTTCTATGGCTACACCTTC.

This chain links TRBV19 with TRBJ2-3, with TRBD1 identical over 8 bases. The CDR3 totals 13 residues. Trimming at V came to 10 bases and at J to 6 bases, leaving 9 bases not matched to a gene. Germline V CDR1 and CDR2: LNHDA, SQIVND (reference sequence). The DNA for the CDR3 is TGTGCCACGAAAGGACAGGGTCGGGATACGCAGTATTTT. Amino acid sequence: CATKGQGRDTQYF.

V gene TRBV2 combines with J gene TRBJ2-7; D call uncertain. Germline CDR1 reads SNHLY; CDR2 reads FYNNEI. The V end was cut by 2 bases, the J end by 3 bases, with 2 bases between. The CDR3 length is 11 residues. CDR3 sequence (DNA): TGTGCCAGCAGTGAACTCTACGAGCAGTACTTC. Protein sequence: CASSELYEQYF.

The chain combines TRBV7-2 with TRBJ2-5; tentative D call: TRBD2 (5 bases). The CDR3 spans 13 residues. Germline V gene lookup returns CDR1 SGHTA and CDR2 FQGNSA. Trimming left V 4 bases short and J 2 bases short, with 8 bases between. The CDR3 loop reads CASSSRLQETQYF. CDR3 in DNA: TGTGCCAGCAGCTCTAGACTACAAGAGACCCAGTACTTC.

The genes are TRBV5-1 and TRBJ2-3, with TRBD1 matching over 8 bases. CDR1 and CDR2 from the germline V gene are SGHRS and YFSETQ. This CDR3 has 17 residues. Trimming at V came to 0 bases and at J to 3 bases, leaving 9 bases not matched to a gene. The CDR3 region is CASSLAVRTGRTDTQYF. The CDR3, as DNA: TGCGCCAGCAGCTTGGCCGTTAGGACAGGGCGGACAGATACGCAGTATTTT. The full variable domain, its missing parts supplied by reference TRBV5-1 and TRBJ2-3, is KAGVTQTPRYLIKTRGQQVTLSCSPISGHRSVSWYQQTPGQGLQFLFEYFSETQRNKGNFPGRFSGRQFSNSRSEMNVSTLELGDSALYLCASSLAVRTGRTDTQYFGPGTRLTVL.

The CDR3 nucleotides read TGCGCCAGCAGCCTCATAGCGGGGGGAGAGACCCAGTACTTC. Its protein product is CASSLIAGGETQYF. The V call is TRBV5-1, the J call TRBJ2-5, with 10 nucleotides matching TRBD2. The V and J ends lost 4 bases and 4 bases, in that order; junction bases with no gene match: 4. The CDR3 consists of 14 residues. The germline CDR1 and CDR2 sequences are SGHRS and YFSETQ.

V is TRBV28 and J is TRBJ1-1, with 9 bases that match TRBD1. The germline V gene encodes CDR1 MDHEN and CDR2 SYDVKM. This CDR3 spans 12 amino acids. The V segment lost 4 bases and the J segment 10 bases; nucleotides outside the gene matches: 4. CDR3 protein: CASSWDRVGAFF. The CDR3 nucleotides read TGTGCCAGCAGTTGGGACAGGGTAGGAGCTTTCTTT.

As DNA, the CDR3 is TGTGCCAGCAGCGCCTACTCTAGCGGGGGGCCGGGCCTATTAGAGACCCAGTACTTC. It is translated as CASSAYSSGGPGLLETQYF. V gene TRBV9 combines with J gene TRBJ2-5; 11 nucleotides align to TRBD2. The CDR3 extends over 19 amino acids. In germline, CDR1 is SGDLS, CDR2 YYNGEE. Germline trimming cut 3 bases from V and 4 bases from J; bases unmatched to any gene: 17. The full variable domain, with the rest looked up from reference TRBV9 and TRBJ2-5, is DSGVTQTPKHLITATGQRVTLRCSPRSGDLSVYWYQQSLDQGLQFLIQYYNGEERAKGNILERFSAQQFPDLHSELNLSSLELGDSALYFCASSAYSSGGPGLLETQYFGPGTRLLVL.

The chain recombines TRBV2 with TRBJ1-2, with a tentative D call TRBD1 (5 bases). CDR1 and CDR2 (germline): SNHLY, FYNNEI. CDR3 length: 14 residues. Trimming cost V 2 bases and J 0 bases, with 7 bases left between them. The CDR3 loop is CASSETGSNYGYTF. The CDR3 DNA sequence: TGTGCCAGCAGTGAAACAGGATCTAACTATGGCTACACCTTC.

The DNA of the CDR3 is TGTGCCATCAGTGAGGCGGCTAGCTACAATGAGCAGTTCTTC. Translated: CAISEAASYNEQFF. The chain couples TRBV10-3 to TRBJ2-1; D is ambiguous. This CDR3 comprises 14 residues. CDR1 and CDR2 (germline): ENHRY, SYGVKD. The V and J ends lost 2 bases and 3 bases respectively, with 8 bases between them.